This T cell receptor (beta chain) is from a study of T cell clusters in autoimmune cytopenias. Notes on the study in general: Primary autoimmune cytopenia patients seemingly lacked the physiological T cell clusters found in healthy donors.

Germline loops: CDR1 LNHDA, CDR2 SQIVND (reference sequence). The CDR3 runs 11 residues. Each sample's input was roughly 250 ng genomic DNA, roughly 40,000 genome equivalents. As concerns this clonotype: Its target is unknown.

TRB rearrangements were amplified by touch-down multiplex PCR with mixed TRB-A/B primers. TCRdb derives one entry per CDR3 protein from the multiplex PCR reads, leaving out DNA. The table gives about 8,400 distinct CDR3 sequences; the top ten clones make up over 20% of it. Source material: peripheral blood. This chain links TRBV19 with TRBJ1-6. The TCR originated in a human donor with an autoimmune cytopenia or autoimmune hepatitis (not recorded which). The CDR3 sequence: CASSNGAPLHF. The full variable domain, in which reference TRBV19 and TRBJ1-6 provide the parts outside the CDR3, is DGGITQSPKYLFRKEGQNVTLSCEQNLNHDAMYWYRQDPGQGLRLIYYSQIVNDFQKGDIAEGYSVSREKKESFPLTVTSAQKNPTAFYLCASSNGAPLHFGNGTRLTVT.